Sequencing of this T cell receptor (beta chain) was carried out in a study of blood T cell repertoires in COVID-19. Study background: Sources were T cells, B-cell-depleted T cells, or PBMCs; the material itself was cDNA or gDNA.

Data came from immunoSEQ multiplex PCR; TCRdb stores just in-frame clones and leaves some out. The top ten hold 0.85% to 1.3% of the sample, which has some 380,000 clones, 81% seen once. Germline loops: CDR1 KGHSH, CDR2 LQKENI. Trimming removed 0 bases at V and 4 bases at J, with 13 bases between. The CDR3 length is 16 residues. The TCR sequence derives from a human donor with acute or convalescent COVID-19. The donor label of this sample is uncertain. The sample taken for sequencing was peripheral blood. This chain joins TRBV18 and TRBJ1-3; D unclear. The CDR3 nucleotides read TGTGCCAGCTCACCACCAGGCCCCCGGGAAGGAAACACCATATATTTT. Protein product: CASSPPGPREGNTIYF. Combining the CDR3 with reference TRBV18 and TRBJ1-3 gives the whole variable domain NAGVMQNPRHLVRRRGQEARLRCSPMKGHSHVYWYRQLPEEGLKFMVYLQKENIIDESGMPKERFSAEFPKEGPSILRIQQVVRGDSAAYFCASSPPGPREGNTIYFGEGSWLTVV.